The TCR beta chain described here comes from a study of blood T cell repertoires in COVID-19. For the study at large: In each case, the material was cDNA or gDNA derived from T cells, B-cell-depleted T cells, or PBMCs.

Original analysis: Using reference gene primer amplification, nucleated cell counts were estimated. Using immunoSEQ multiplex PCR, the repertoire was profiled, and TCRdb retains in-frame clones only, with some absent. V, J and clone size reflect that table, while D and trimming were determined from the DNA. Among about 160,000 clones, more than 70% were seen once, and the ten largest hold about 11%. The length of the CDR3 is 15 residues. Per the germline V gene, CDR1 is SGHNT and CDR2 is YYREEE (reference sequence). Unmatched junction bases numbered 8, after V lost 4 bases and J lost 2 bases. The sequence derives from an elderly woman with active or convalescent COVID-19. Sequencing was performed on peripheral blood. This sequence joins TRBV5-4 and TRBJ2-7, with 8 nucleotides matching TRBD1. The CDR3 region is CASSAGQGEAYEQYF. The CDR3 DNA follows: TGTGCCAGCAGCGCCGGACAGGGTGAGGCCTACGAGCAGTACTTC.